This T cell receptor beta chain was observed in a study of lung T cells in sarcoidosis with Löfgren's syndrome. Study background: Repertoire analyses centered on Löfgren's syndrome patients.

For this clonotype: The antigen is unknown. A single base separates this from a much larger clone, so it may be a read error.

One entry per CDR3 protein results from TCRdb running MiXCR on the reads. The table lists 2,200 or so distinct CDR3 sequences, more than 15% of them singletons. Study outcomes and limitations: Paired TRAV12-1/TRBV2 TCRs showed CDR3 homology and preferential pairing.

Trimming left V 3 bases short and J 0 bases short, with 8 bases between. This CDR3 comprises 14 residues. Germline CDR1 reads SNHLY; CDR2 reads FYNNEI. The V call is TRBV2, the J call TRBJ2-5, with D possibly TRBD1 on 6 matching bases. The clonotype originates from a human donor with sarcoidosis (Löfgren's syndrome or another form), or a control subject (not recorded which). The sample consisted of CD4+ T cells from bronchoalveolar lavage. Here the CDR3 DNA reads TGTGCCAGCAGTGAGCAGGGGTACCAAGAGACCCAGTACTTC. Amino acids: CASSEQGYQETQYF.